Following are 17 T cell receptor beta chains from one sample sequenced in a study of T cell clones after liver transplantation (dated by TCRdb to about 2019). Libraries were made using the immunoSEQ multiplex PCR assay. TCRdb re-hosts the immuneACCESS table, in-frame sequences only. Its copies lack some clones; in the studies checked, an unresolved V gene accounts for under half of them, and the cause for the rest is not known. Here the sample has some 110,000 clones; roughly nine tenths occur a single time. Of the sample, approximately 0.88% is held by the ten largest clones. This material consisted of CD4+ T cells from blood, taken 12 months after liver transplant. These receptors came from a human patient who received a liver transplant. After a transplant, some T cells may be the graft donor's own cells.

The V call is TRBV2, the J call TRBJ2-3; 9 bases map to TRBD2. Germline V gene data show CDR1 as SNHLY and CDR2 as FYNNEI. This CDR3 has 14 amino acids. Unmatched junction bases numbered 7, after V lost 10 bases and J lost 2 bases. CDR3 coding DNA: TGTGCCACTAAGGCTAGCGGGACCACAGATACGCAGTATTTT. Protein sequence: CATKASGTTDTQYF.

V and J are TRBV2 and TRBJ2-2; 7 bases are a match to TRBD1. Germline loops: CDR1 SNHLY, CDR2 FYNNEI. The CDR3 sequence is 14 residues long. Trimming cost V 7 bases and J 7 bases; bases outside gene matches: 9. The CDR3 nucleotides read TGTGCCAGCAATTTACAGGGGTTGGGCGGGGAGCTGTTTTTT. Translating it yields CASNLQGLGGELFF.

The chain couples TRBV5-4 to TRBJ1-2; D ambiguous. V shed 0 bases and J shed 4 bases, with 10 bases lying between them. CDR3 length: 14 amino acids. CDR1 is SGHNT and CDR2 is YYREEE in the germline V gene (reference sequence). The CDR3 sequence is CASSLASSVYGYTF. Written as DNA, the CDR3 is TGTGCCAGCAGCTTGGCCAGTTCGGTCTATGGCTACACCTTC.

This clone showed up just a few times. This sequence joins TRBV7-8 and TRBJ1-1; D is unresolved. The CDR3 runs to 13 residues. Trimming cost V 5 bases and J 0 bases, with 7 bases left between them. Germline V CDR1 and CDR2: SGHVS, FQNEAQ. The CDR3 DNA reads TGTGCCAGCAGCGGACGCATGAACACTGAAGCTTTCTTT. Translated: CASSGRMNTEAFF.

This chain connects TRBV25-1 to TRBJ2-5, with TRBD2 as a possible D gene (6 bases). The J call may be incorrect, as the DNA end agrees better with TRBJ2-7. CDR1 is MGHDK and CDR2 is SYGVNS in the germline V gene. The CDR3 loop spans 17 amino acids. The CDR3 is CASTPTSPGELSYEQYF. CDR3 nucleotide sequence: TGTGCCAGCACCCCGACCTCTCCGGGGGAACTCTCCTACGAGCAGTACTTC.

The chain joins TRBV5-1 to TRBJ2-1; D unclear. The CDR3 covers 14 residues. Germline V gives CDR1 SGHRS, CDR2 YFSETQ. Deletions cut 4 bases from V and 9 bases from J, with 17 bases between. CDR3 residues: CASSRGPTEAEQFF. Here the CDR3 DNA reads TGCGCCAGCAGCCGTGGGCCTACCGAAGCTGAGCAGTTCTTC.

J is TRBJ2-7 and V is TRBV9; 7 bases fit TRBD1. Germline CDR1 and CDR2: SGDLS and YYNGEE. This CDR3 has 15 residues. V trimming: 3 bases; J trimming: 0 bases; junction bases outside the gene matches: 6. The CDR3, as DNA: TGTGCCAGCAGCGAGACCGGGACAGCCTCCTACGAGCAGTACTTC. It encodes CASSETGTASYEQYF.

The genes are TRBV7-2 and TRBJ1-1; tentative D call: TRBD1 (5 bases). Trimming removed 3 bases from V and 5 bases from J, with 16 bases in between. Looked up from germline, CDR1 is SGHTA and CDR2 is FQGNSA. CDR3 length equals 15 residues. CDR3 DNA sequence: TGTGCCAGCAGCTTTCTCTCCAGGGTTGGAACTGAAGCTTTCTTT. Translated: CASSFLSRVGTEAFF.

CDR3 in amino acids: CASTLGGIGSNQPQHF. CDR3 coding DNA: TGTGCCAGTACCTTGGGTGGGATAGGAAGCAATCAGCCCCAGCATTTT. The chain is built from TRBV19 and TRBJ1-5; D ambiguous. Per the germline V gene, CDR1 is LNHDA and CDR2 is SQIVND (reference sequence). The germline V and J ends were trimmed by 7 bases and 1 base, with 17 bases remaining between them. The CDR3 consists of 16 residues.

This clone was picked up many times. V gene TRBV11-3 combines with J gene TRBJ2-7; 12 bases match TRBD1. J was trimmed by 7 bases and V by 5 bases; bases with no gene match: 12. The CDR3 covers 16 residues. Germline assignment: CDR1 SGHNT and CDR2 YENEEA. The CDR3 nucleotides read TGTGCCAGCAGCCTAGGTGCGGGACAGGGGGCACGGGAGCAGTACTTC. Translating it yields CASSLGAGQGAREQYF.

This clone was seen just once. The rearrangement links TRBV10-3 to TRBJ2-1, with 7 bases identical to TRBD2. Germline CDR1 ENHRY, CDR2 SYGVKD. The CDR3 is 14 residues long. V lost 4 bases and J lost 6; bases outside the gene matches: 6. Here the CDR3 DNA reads TGTGCCATCAGTGGAACTAGCGTTAGCAATGAGCAGTTCTTC. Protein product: CAISGTSVSNEQFF.

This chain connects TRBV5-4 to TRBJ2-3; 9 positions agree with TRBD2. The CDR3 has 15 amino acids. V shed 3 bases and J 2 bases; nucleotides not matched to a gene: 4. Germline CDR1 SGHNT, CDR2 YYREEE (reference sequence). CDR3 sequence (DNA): TGTGCCAGCAGCTCGACTAGCGGCCTCACAGATACGCAGTATTTT. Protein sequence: CASSSTSGLTDTQYF.

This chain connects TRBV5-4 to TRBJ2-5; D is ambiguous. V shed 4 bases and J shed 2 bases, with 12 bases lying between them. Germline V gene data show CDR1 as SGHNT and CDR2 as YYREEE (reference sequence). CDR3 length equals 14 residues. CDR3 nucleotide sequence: TGTGCCAGCAGCCCGACCGTAAATCAAGAGACCCAGTACTTC. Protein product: CASSPTVNQETQYF. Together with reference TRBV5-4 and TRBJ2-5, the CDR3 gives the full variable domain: ETGVTQSPTHLIKTRGQQVTLRCSSQSGHNTVSWYQQALGQGPQFIFQYYREEENGRGNFPPRFSGLQFPNYSSELNVNALELDDSALYLCASSPTVNQETQYFGPGTRLLVL.

CDR3 sequence: CASSLVSRQGGYGYTF. For the CDR3, the DNA is TGTGCCAGCAGCTTAGTGTCACGGCAGGGTGGCTATGGCTACACCTTC. The chain is built from TRBV7-2 and TRBJ1-2; perhaps TRBD1 as D (5 bases). Germline lookup yields CDR1 SGHTA and CDR2 FQGNSA. CDR3 length: 16 amino acids. V shed 1 base and J shed 4 bases, with 16 bases lying between them.

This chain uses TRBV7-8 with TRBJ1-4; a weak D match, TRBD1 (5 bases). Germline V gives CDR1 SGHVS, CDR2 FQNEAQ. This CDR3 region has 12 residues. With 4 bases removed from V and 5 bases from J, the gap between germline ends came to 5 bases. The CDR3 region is CASSWDNEKLFF. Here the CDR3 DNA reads TGTGCCAGCAGCTGGGACAATGAAAAACTGTTTTTT.

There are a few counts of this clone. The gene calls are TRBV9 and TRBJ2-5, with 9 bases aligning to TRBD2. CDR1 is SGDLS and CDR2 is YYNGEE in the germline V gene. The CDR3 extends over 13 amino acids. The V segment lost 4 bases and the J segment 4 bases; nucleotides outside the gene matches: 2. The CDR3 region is CASSPAGGETQYF. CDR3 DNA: TGTGCCAGCAGCCCAGCGGGAGGAGAGACCCAGTACTTC.

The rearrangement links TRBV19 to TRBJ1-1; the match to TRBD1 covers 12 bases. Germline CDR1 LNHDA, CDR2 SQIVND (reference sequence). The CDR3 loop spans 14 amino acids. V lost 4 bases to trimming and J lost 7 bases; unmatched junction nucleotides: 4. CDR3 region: CASSRDRGRNEAFF. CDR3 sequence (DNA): TGTGCCAGTAGTAGGGACAGGGGGCGCAATGAAGCTTTCTTT. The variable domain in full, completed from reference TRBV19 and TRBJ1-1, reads DGGITQSPKYLFRKEGQNVTLSCEQNLNHDAMYWYRQDPGQGLRLIYYSQIVNDFQKGDIAEGYSVSREKKESFPLTVTSAQKNPTAFYLCASSRDRGRNEAFFGQGTRLTVV.